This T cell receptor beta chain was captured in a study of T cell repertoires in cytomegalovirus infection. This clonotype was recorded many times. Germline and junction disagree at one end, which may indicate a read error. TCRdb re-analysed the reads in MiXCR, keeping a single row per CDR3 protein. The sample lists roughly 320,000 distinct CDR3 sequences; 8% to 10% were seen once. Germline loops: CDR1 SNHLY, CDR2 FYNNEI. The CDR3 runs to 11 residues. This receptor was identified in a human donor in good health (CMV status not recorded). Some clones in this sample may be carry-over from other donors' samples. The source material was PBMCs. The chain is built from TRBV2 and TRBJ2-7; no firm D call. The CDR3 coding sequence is TGTGCCAGCAGGGAAGCCTACGAGCAGTACTTC. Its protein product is CASREAYEQYF. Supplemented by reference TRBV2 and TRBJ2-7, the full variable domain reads EPEVTQTPSHQVTQMGQEVILRCVPISNHLYFYWYRQILGQKVEFLVSFYNNEISEKSEIFDDQFSVERPDGSNFTLKIRSTKLEDSAMYFCASREAYEQYFGPGTRLTVT.